The rows below give T cell receptor beta chains drawn from one sample of a study of cytomegalovirus exposure and HLA in healthy donors. Sequencing was performed with immunoSEQ multiplex PCR; in TCRdb, only in-frame clones are kept and a portion is missing. The repertoire holds fewer than 150,000 clones, with about 76% as singletons. The sequencing sample was made of PBMCs. These receptors all stem from a man aged 18 to 35 in good health and CMV-seronegative. Each CDR3 is given with its conserved first and last residue. The D gene is left open where the match is weak. Rows give clone size only sometimes, using once, few, many, or a class for an expanded clone.

v_call	clone_size	j_call	d_call	cdr3_nt	cdr3_aa
TRBV19	.	TRBJ1-5	.	TGTGCCAGTAGTATCAGGGATCGGAATCAGCCCCAGCATTTT	CASSIRDRNQPQHF
TRBV2	.	TRBJ2-7	TRBD2	TGTGCCAGCAGGGCCGGGACTAGCAACGAGCAGTACTTC	CASRAGTSNEQYF
TRBV18	.	TRBJ1-3	.	TGTGCCAGCTCAGATCAGTCGGGAAACACCATATATTTT	CASSDQSGNTIYF
TRBV30	.	TRBJ2-5	.	TGTGCCTGGGAGAGAAATTGGGAGACCCAGTACTTC	CAWERNWETQYF
TRBV28	.	TRBJ1-6	TRBD1	TGTGCCAGCAGCCGGGACAGGGGAGGTTCACCCCTCCACTTT	CASSRDRGGSPLHF
TRBV27	.	TRBJ2-7	TRBD1	TGTGCCAGCAGTTTATTGGGGACAGGGCCCTACGAGCAGTACTTC	CASSLLGTGPYEQYF
TRBV6-5	.	TRBJ1-1	.	TGTGCCAGCAGTTACTCGACCGGGGTTGGCACTGAAGCTTTCTTT	CASSYSTGVGTEAFF
TRBV27	.	TRBJ1-5	.	TGTGCCAGCAGTTTGGTAGGGAGACCTTATAGCAATCAGCCCCAGCATTTT	CASSLVGRPYSNQPQHF
TRBV4-2	.	TRBJ2-7	TRBD2	TGTGCCAGCGCCCCCTCCGGGAGGGAGGACGAGCAGTACTTC	CASAPSGREDEQYF
TRBV27	.	TRBJ1-1	.	TGTGCCAGCACCCCCCTGGCGGGACGGGAAGACACTGAAGCTTTCTTT	CASTPLAGREDTEAFF
TRBV27	.	TRBJ2-5	.	TGTGCCAGCAGAAGGGCAGGGGTGGCGGAGACCCAGTACTTC	CASRRAGVAETQYF
TRBV28	.	TRBJ1-4	TRBD1	TGTGCCAGCAGTCTGACAGGGATACTTAATGAAAAACTGTTTTTT	CASSLTGILNEKLFF
TRBV5-6	.	TRBJ2-6	.	TGTGCCAGCAGCTTGGCCCAGCGGCGCTCTGGGGCCAACGTCCTGACTTTC	CASSLAQRRSGANVLTF
TRBV6-1	.	TRBJ1-5	.	TGTGCCAGCAGTTCTCAGGGGAATTATCAGCCCCAGCATTTT	CASSSQGNYQPQHF
TRBV6-5	.	TRBJ1-6	TRBD1	TGTGCCAGCAGTTCGACAGGGGGCCAAATCCACTTT	CASSSTGGQIHF
TRBV6-5	.	TRBJ2-7	.	TGTGCCAGCATGGACAGCCCCGCCTACGAGCAGTACTTC	CASMDSPAYEQYF
TRBV6-5	few	TRBJ2-7	.	TGTGCCAGCAGTTACTCTGTGCCGGAGACCTCCTACGAGCAGTACTTC	CASSYSVPETSYEQYF
TRBV2	.	TRBJ2-1	TRBD1	TGTGCCAGCAGTGGACAGGGTCTCACCTACAATGAGCAGTTCTTC	CASSGQGLTYNEQFF
TRBV6-5	.	TRBJ1-2	.	TGTGCCAGCAGTTACCAAGTCGGGAACTATGGCTACACCTTC	CASSYQVGNYGYTF
TRBV5-1	.	TRBJ2-3	.	TGCGCCAGCAGCTCACAACGCGGGTTACCCACAGATACGCAGTATTTT	CASSSQRGLPTDTQYF
TRBV18	.	TRBJ1-2	.	TGTGCCAGCTTACCCGGGAGGGGCGATGGCTACACCTTC	CASLPGRGDGYTF
TRBV5-6	.	TRBJ2-7	.	TGTGCCAGCAGCTTGGGGGGCGCAACGTACGAGCAGTACTTC	CASSLGGATYEQYF
TRBV5-4	once	TRBJ1-2	.	TGTGCCAGCAGCTTGATTCTCGGGAAGAACTATGGCTACACCTTC	CASSLILGKNYGYTF
TRBV7-9	few	TRBJ2-1	TRBD2	TGTGCCAGCAGCCCCCGGACTAGCGGGAGAGTTTCCTACAATGAGCAGTTCTTC	CASSPRTSGRVSYNEQFF
TRBV7-9	.	TRBJ2-7	TRBD1	TGTGCCAGCAGCTTAGAGGGGGGACAGGGGAAGTACGAGCAGTACTTC	CASSLEGGQGKYEQYF
TRBV18	.	TRBJ1-1	.	TGTGCCAGCTCACCGACTCATGGGGGCATTGAGGACACTGAAGCTTTCTTT	CASSPTHGGIEDTEAFF
TRBV2	few	TRBJ1-1	TRBD1	TGTGCCAGCAGTTCCACAGGGGTCAACACTGAAGCTTTCTTT	CASSSTGVNTEAFF
TRBV7-3	.	TRBJ2-3	.	TGTGCCAGCACCCCTGCCGCGATTAGCACAGATACGCAGTATTTT	CASTPAAISTDTQYF
TRBV5-4	.	TRBJ1-2	.	TGTGCCAGCCGAACAGAGACCTATGGCTACACCTTC	CASRTETYGYTF
TRBV27	.	TRBJ2-7	TRBD1	TGTGCCAGCAGCCGGACAGGGCCACTGGAGGAGCAGTACTTC	CASSRTGPLEEQYF
TRBV5-5	.	TRBJ2-7	.	TGTGCCAGCAGCTTATTGATCGGGTCCCACGAGCAGTACTTC	CASSLLIGSHEQYF
TRBV19	.	TRBJ2-5	.	TGTGCCACTAAAATTAGTTGGACAGCCCCCCAAGAGACCCAGTACTTC	CATKISWTAPQETQYF
TRBV2	few	TRBJ2-3	TRBD1	TGTGCCAGCAGTGGGGCCGGGACAGGGGGCTGGTCAGATACGCAGTATTTT	CASSGAGTGGWSDTQYF
TRBV2	few	TRBJ2-7	.	TGTGCCAGCAGTGAGAATCAGGGGTTCACCTACGAGCAGTACTTC	CASSENQGFTYEQYF
TRBV2	once	TRBJ2-7	TRBD1	TGTGCCAGCAGGGGACAGTCCTACGAGCAGTACTTC	CASRGQSYEQYF
TRBV2	.	TRBJ2-7	TRBD1	TGTGCCAGCAGCATGGGACAGGGTGCCTACGAGCAGTACTTC	CASSMGQGAYEQYF
TRBV6-5	few	TRBJ1-1	.	TGTGCCAGCAGTTACTACGACAGGACGGAAGCTTTCTTT	CASSYYDRTEAFF
TRBV28	once	TRBJ2-1	.	TGTGCCAGCAGTTTCGGGAGTTTTAATGAGCAGTTCTTC	CASSFGSFNEQFF
TRBV2	.	TRBJ2-3	TRBD2	TGTGCCAGCCACACTAGCGGGGGGCCCGATAGCACAGATACGCAGTATTTT	CASHTSGGPDSTDTQYF
TRBV6-5	few	TRBJ2-2	TRBD1	TGTGCCACCTCGACAGGGGGCAACACCGGGGAGCTGTTTTTT	CATSTGGNTGELFF
TRBV19	.	TRBJ1-2	TRBD1	TGTGCCAGTAGTATAGCGGGGACAGGGGGGTATGGCTACACCTTC	CASSIAGTGGYGYTF